Below are 32 T cell receptor beta chains sequenced from a single sample in a study of tumor-infiltrating lymphocytes in primary liver carcinoma (dated by TCRdb to 2016 to 2017). The sample was run on an Illumina HiSeq 2500. TCRbeta-specific cDNA was reverse-transcribed from around 500 ng total RNA using a constant-region primer and ProtoScript II reverse transcriptase. Construction of the TCRbeta libraries relied on three nested rounds of multiplex PCR, following a slightly modified ARM-PCR procedure. Multiplex TRBV1-TRBV30 forward primers and a Cbeta reverse primer were used in the first two PCR rounds, each of which was run for around 10 cycles. The public reads were run again by TCRdb, first through fastp at Q25 and then through MiXCR, and only productive beta chains were kept. CDR3 protein sequences are deduplicated, and each keeps its most common genes and DNA. For this sample there are about 20,000 distinct CDR3 sequences; about 84% appear just once. Less than 40% of the sample belongs to the ten largest clones.

Total RNA and DNA were co-extracted without cell sorting from around 20-30 mg of bulk tissue using the AllPrep DNA/RNA mini kit. The sample was liver tumor tissue from sampling region 2. What this sample's cell subset or site label stands for: tumor region T2, inferior pole. The receptors here all came from a woman aged 30 to 39 with primary liver carcinoma and hepatitis B virus infection.

Remarks on this clonotype: Without the conserved terminal phenylalanine or tryptophan, this CDR3 likely stems from a read error. The chain is built from TRBV11-2 and TRBJ2-3; D is possibly TRBD2 (5 bases). The germline gives CDR1 SGHAT, CDR2 FQNNGV. This CDR3 comprises 15 residues. The CDR3 region is CAGSLVARSTVTQYL. As DNA, the CDR3 is TGTGCCGGCAGCTTAGTAGCGAGAAGCACAGTTACGCAGTATTTA.

This clonotype was counted once. A read error may account for a junction end that differs from germline. This chain uses TRBV6-1 with TRBJ1-5, with 7 bases aligning to TRBD1. CDR1 is MNHNS and CDR2 is SASEGT in the germline V gene. The CDR3 runs 16 residues. The CDR3 coding sequence is TGTGGCAGCGGTGAACAGGGGAGCGTCCCCAGTCAGGCCCAGCATTTT. The encoded protein is CGSGEQGSVPSQAQHF.

This clonotype was seen a single time. This chain links TRBV9 with TRBJ1-1; no clear D. Trimming removed 2 bases from V and 5 bases from J, with 16 bases in between. This CDR3 spans 15 amino acids. Germline-derived CDR1 and CDR2 are SGDLS and YYNGEE. The CDR3, as DNA: TGTGCCAGCAGCGTTGGATCCTCTGGAGAGACTGAAGCTTTCTTT. This codes for CASSVGSSGETEAFF.

Concerning this clonotype: The CDR3 end shows no conserved phenylalanine or tryptophan, and so a read error is likely. The V gene is TRBV11-2, the J gene TRBJ2-1; 9 positions match TRBD2. This CDR3 is 17 amino acids long. CDR1 is SGHAT and CDR2 is FQNNGV in the germline V gene. The CDR3 sequence is CASSLGVSGSVINEQFL. CDR3 nucleotides: TGTGCCAGTAGCTTAGGGGTTAGCGGGAGTGTCATCAATGAGCAGTTCCTC.

With respect to this clonotype: Lacking the conserved final phenylalanine or tryptophan, this CDR3 likely reflects a read error. This chain joins TRBV30 and TRBJ2-3; the match to TRBD1 covers 10 bases. The J segment lost 9 bases and the V segment lost 6 bases, leaving 9 bases of the junction unmatched. CDR3 size: 13 residues. Germline CDR1 and CDR2: GTSNPN and SVGIG (reference sequence). This chain's CDR3 is CACHDRGRYTQYY. In nucleotides, the CDR3 is TGTGCCTGTCACGACAGGGGGCGTTACACGCAGTATTAT.

This clonotype was seen repeatedly, ten times or more. The genes are TRBV11-2 and TRBJ2-1; TRBD2 agrees at 8 bases. CDR3 length: 17 residues. The germline CDR1 and CDR2 sequences are SGHAT and FQNNGV. Germline trimming cut 0 bases from V and 3 bases from J; bases unmatched to any gene: 7. The CDR3 region is CASSLDRGGRFYNEQFF. The CDR3 DNA sequence: TGTGCCAGCAGCTTAGATAGGGGCGGGAGGTTCTACAATGAGCAGTTCTTC.

There are many counts of this clonotype. The rearrangement links TRBV10-2 to TRBJ1-5; D possibly corresponds to TRBD1 (6 bases). The CDR3 runs 15 residues. Germline lookup yields CDR1 WSHSY and CDR2 SAAADI. Trimming stripped 8 bases from V and 5 bases from J, with 19 bases between. The CDR3 region has the DNA TGCGCCAGCGGCAGGGGAGTGGGAGGCGATCAGCCCCAGCATTTT. Protein: CASGRGVGGDQPQHF.

As to this clonotype: One end of the junction does not line up with germline, which may come from a read error. CDR3: CASSGNHNAESSYNEQLF. For the CDR3, the DNA is TGTGCCAGCAGCGGAAACCATAACGCGGAGAGCTCCTACAATGAGCAGCTCTTC. The chain joins TRBV9 to TRBJ2-1; D unclear. In germline, CDR1 is SGDLS, CDR2 YYNGEE. This CDR3 spans 18 amino acids. The whole variable domain, remainder taken from reference TRBV9 and TRBJ2-1, is DSGVTQTPKHLITATGQRVTLRCSPRSGDLSVYWYQQSLDQGLQFLIQYYNGEERAKGNILERFSAQQFPDLHSELNLSSLELGDSALYFCASSGNHNAESSYNEQLFGPGTRLTVL.

Details on this clonotype: At one end, the junction sequence differs from germline, possibly due to a read error. The chain is built from TRBV11-2 and TRBJ2-7; D gene uncertain. Germline V gene data show CDR1 as SGHAT and CDR2 as FQNNGV. CDR3 length: 13 residues. In nucleotides, the CDR3 is TGTACCAGCAGCCTATGCTCAAACTACGAGCAGTACTTC. Protein sequence: CTSSLCSNYEQYF. The entire variable domain, with the rest obtained from reference TRBV11-2 and TRBJ2-7, is as follows: EAGVAQSPRYKIIEKRQSVAFWCNPISGHATLYWYQQILGQGPKLLIQFQNNGVVDDSQLPKDRFSAERLKGVDSTLKIQPAKLEDSAVYLCTSSLCSNYEQYFGPGTRLTVT.

Details on this clonotype: A much bigger clone sits one base away, suggesting this may be a read error. No conserved phenylalanine or tryptophan ends this CDR3, so it is likely a read error. V is TRBV5-6 and J is TRBJ2-1; D gene uncertain. This CDR3 spans 13 amino acids. The V end was cut by 4 bases, the J end by 2 bases, with 7 bases between. Germline V CDR1 and CDR2: SGHDT, YYEEEE. The CDR3 nucleotides read TGTGCCAGCAGCCCATTGGCCTACAATGAGCAGTTCCTC. This sequence encodes CASSPLAYNEQFL.

This clonotype was seen more than once but under ten times. The junction departs from the called germline gene at one end, perhaps through a read error. The genes are TRBV5-4 and TRBJ2-3; D may match TRBD1 or TRBD2 (5 bases each). This CDR3 has 15 residues. Germline V gene sequence: CDR1 SGHNT, CDR2 YYREEE (reference sequence). This chain's CDR3 is CVISPPGTEADTQYF. As DNA, the CDR3 is TGTGTCATCAGCCCGCCCGGGACGGAGGCGGATACGCAGTATTTC. Full variable domain (outside the CDR3, taken from reference TRBV5-4 and TRBJ2-3): ETGVTQSPTHLIKTRGQQVTLRCSSQSGHNTVSWYQQALGQGPQFIFQYYREEENGRGNFPPRFSGLQFPNYSSELNVNALELDDSALYLCVISPPGTEADTQYFGPGTRLTVL.

This rearrangement joins TRBV4-1 to TRBJ2-4, with D unclear. The germline V gene has CDR1 MGHRA and CDR2 YSYEKL. The V end was cut by 0 bases, the J end by 5 bases, with 11 bases between. This CDR3 spans 15 amino acids. This chain's CDR3 is CASSQDQFPQNIQYF. Written as DNA, the CDR3 is TGCGCCAGCAGCCAAGATCAGTTTCCCCAAAACATTCAGTACTTC.

This clonotype was seen at least ten times. A much larger clonotype is one base distant, so this may be a read error. The chain couples TRBV29-1 to TRBJ2-5, with D perhaps TRBD1 or TRBD2 (5 bases each). The length of the CDR3 is 15 residues. Germline assignment: CDR1 SQVTM and CDR2 ANQGSEA. The CDR3 region is CGVETGRGVRETQHF. The CDR3 DNA follows: TGCGGCGTTGAAACCGGAAGGGGAGTGAGGGAGACCCAGCACTTC.

This chain connects TRBV6-1 to TRBJ2-2; D is tentatively TRBD1 or TRBD2 (6 bases each). The CDR3 length is 19 residues. Germline lookup yields CDR1 MNHNS and CDR2 SASEGT. CDR3 residues: CTSSETLPRGAANTGELFF. CDR3 DNA: TGTACTAGCAGTGAAACCCTTCCCAGGGGCGCCGCGAACACCGGGGAGCTGTTTTTT.

The table lists this clonotype with a few counts. A junction boundary mismatches the germline segment, possibly from a read error. The chain recombines TRBV11-2 with TRBJ1-2; maybe TRBD1 (5 bases). CDR3 length equals 16 residues. The germline V gene has CDR1 SGHAT and CDR2 FQNNGV. Here the CDR3 reads CASSPRGRDWSYGYTF. In nucleotides, the CDR3 is TGTGCCAGCAGCCCAAGAGGCAGGGATTGGAGCTATGGCTACACCTTT.

This chain connects TRBV29-1 to TRBJ1-2, with 7 bases matching TRBD1. J lost 7 bases, V lost 4 bases, and 12 bases had no gene match. The CDR3 covers 14 residues. Per germline, CDR1 SQVTM and CDR2 ANQGSEA. CDR3 residues: CSVVGTVYLGGYTF. The CDR3, as DNA: TGCAGCGTTGTTGGGACAGTGTACTTGGGTGGCTACACCTTC.

Worth noting for this clonotype: The conserved final phenylalanine or tryptophan is absent from the CDR3, which likely points to a read error. The chain has TRBV6-2 or TRBV6-3 and TRBJ1-5; D might be TRBD1 (6 bases). The J call may be incorrect, as the DNA end agrees better with TRBJ2-3. The length of the CDR3 is 13 residues. Germline V CDR1 and CDR2: MNHEY, SVGEGT. Here the CDR3 reads CASSYRDNEPQYL. Here the CDR3 DNA reads TGTGCCAGTAGTTACCGGGACAATGAGCCCCAGTATCTT.

About this clonotype itself: This could be a read error, since a much larger clone is one nucleotide away. No conserved phenylalanine or tryptophan is present at the end of the CDR3, so a read error is the likely explanation. The V and J genes are TRBV10-3 and TRBJ2-1; D may be TRBD1 (5 bases). Looked up from germline, CDR1 is ENHRY and CDR2 is SYGVKD. This CDR3 is built from 13 residues. The ends were cut back, 10 bases at V and 9 bases at J, with 19 bases in the middle. CDR3 protein: CATRKGQAGEQFL. The CDR3 DNA reads TGTGCCACCCGGAAGGGGCAGGCTGGTGAGCAGTTCTTA.

Concerning this clonotype itself: This CDR3 fails to terminate in the conserved phenylalanine or tryptophan, so it likely reflects a read error. The DNA is omitted, as the CDR3 cannot be located on it reliably, and the CDR3 follows TCRdb's listing. The rearrangement links TRBV6-5 to TRBJ2-5; TRBD1 reflects the table's D call only, with no check against the DNA. From germline, CDR1 is MNHEY and CDR2 SVGAGI. A total of 13 residues make up the CDR3, ends included. This CDR3 is CASSTDRGLTLYS.

This chain links TRBV12-3 or TRBV12-4 with TRBJ2-3; D may be TRBD2 (6 bases). V dropped 7 bases and J dropped 10 bases, with 15 bases sitting between them. CDR3 length equals 12 residues. The CDR3 DNA is TGTGCCAGCATGTCGTGGGAGGATGCGCAGTATTTT. Amino acids: CASMSWEDAQYF.

The chain has TRBV4-3 and TRBJ2-3; 9 positions agree with TRBD2. The CDR3 sequence is 17 residues long. V trimming: 4 bases; J trimming: 7 bases; junction bases outside the gene matches: 15. The germline CDR1 and CDR2 sequences are LGHNA and YSLEER. CDR3 loop: CASSPRAGGGAGNTQYF. In nucleotides, the CDR3 is TGCGCCAGCAGCCCCCGGGCGGGCGGGGGGGCAGGTAATACGCAGTATTTT.

This clonotype was counted many times. V is TRBV11-3 and J is TRBJ2-1; the D gene is possibly TRBD2 (6 bases). The V end was cut by 0 bases, the J end by 5 bases, with 11 bases between. Germline V gene sequence: CDR1 SGHNT, CDR2 YENEEA. The CDR3 contains 15 residues. The CDR3 spells CASSLEPTRNNEQFF. The CDR3 DNA sequence: TGTGCCAGCAGCTTAGAACCGACTAGGAACAATGAGCAGTTCTTC.

This clonotype was recorded a few times. This chain links TRBV28 with TRBJ2-1; tentatively, D is TRBD2 (5 bases). The germline gives CDR1 MDHEN, CDR2 SYDVKM. The CDR3 consists of 16 residues. Trimming removed 2 bases at V and 12 bases at J, with 23 bases between. CDR3 DNA: TGTGCCAGCAGTTTAAATTCGCGAATCGACCCCGCGGGGCAGTTCTTC. Translating it yields CASSLNSRIDPAGQFF. Full variable domain (missing parts from reference TRBV28 and TRBJ2-1): DVKVTQSSRYLVKRTGEKVFLECVQDMDHENMFWYRQDPGLGLRLIYFSYDVKMKEKGDIPEGYSVSREKKERFSLILESASTNQTSMYLCASSLNSRIDPAGQFFGPGTRLTVL.

To note about this clonotype: This CDR3 fails to terminate in the conserved phenylalanine or tryptophan, so it likely reflects a read error. The V and J genes are TRBV12-3 or TRBV12-4 and TRBJ2-5; D possibly corresponds to TRBD2 (6 bases). The CDR3 length is 15 residues. The CDR3 DNA follows: TGTGCAAGCAGCACATACCCCGGGAGCGAAGAGACTCAGTACATC. Translated: CASSTYPGSEETQYI.

This clonotype was observed once. The CDR3 here is CASTQEHLREGGPREQYF. In DNA, the CDR3 is TGTGCCAGCACCCAGGAACACCTAAGAGAGGGGGGACCGCGCGAGCAGTACTTC. This sequence joins TRBV4-2 and TRBJ2-7; D may be TRBD1 or TRBD2 (6 bases each). Germline values: CDR1 LGHNA, CDR2 YNFKEQ. Trimming pared 7 bases from V and 6 bases from J, leaving 31 bases between. CDR3 length: 18 residues.

As regards this clonotype: A junction end diverges from the germline sequence, so it may reflect a read error. The chain uses TRBV11-2 and TRBJ1-1; 12 nucleotides align to TRBD1. Germline V gene lookup returns CDR1 SGHAT and CDR2 FQNNGV. The CDR3 sequence is 20 residues long. DNA of the CDR3: TGTGCCAGCAGCGCTCGGGACAGGGGGCGCAAGAGGTGGAATAATACTGAAGCTATCTTC. Translation: CASSARDRGRKRWNNTEAIF.

With regard to this clonotype: Germline and junction disagree at one end, which may indicate a read error. The V gene is TRBV4-2, the J gene TRBJ1-1, with TRBD1 as a possible D gene (5 bases). Per germline, CDR1 LGHNA and CDR2 YNFKEQ. This CDR3 is built from 16 residues. The CDR3 nucleotides are TGTGTCACCAGCCCCGTCGAGGGGAGAGGGAACACTGAAGCTATCTTT. Its protein product is CVTSPVEGRGNTEAIF.

This clonotype was counted between two and nine times. Since a much larger clone is just one base distant, this may be a read error. Lacking the conserved final phenylalanine or tryptophan, this CDR3 likely reflects a read error. The chain carries TRBV19 and TRBJ2-3; 7 bases are a match to TRBD1. The CDR3 sequence is 14 residues long. The germline V gene has CDR1 LNHDA and CDR2 SQIVND (reference sequence). V lost 4 bases, J lost 1 base, and 2 bases stayed unmatched. The CDR3 nucleotides are TGTGCCAGTAGTACCGGACAGGGCACAGATACGCAGTATATT. Residues: CASSTGQGTDTQYI.

Note on this clonotype: Here the CDR3 omits its conserved ending phenylalanine or tryptophan, so a read error is the likely source. V usage is TRBV5-5 and J usage is TRBJ2-2, with no clear D. The CDR3 is 13 residues long. Germline assignment: CDR1 SGHKS and CDR2 YYEKEE (reference sequence). The CDR3 nucleotides are TGTGCACGCAGCGCCACTATTACCGGGGAGCTGTTTCTT. Amino acid sequence: CARSATITGELFL.

The chain couples TRBV11-2 to TRBJ1-4, with D tentatively TRBD1 (5 bases). CDR3 length: 12 residues. V shed 7 bases and J shed 12 bases, with 15 bases lying between them. In germline, CDR1 is SGHAT, CDR2 FQNNGV. The CDR3 DNA is TGTGCCAGCAACCCCTGGAGGGGAGAACTGTTTTTT. Protein product: CASNPWRGELFF.

Comment on this clonotype: Without the conserved terminal phenylalanine or tryptophan, this CDR3 likely stems from a read error. The chain combines TRBV12-3 or TRBV12-4 with TRBJ2-1, with 11 bases aligning to TRBD2. Unmatched junction bases numbered 13, after V lost 6 bases and J lost 12 bases. This CDR3 has 15 residues. This CDR3 is CASSLSGTSGLGQFL. The CDR3, as DNA: TGTGCCAGCAGCCTGTCAGGGACTAGCGGACTTGGGCAGTTCCTC.

Points on this clonotype: A read error may account for a junction end that differs from germline. The chain uses TRBV11-2 and TRBJ2-2, with D perhaps TRBD2 (5 bases). Germline assignment: CDR1 SGHAT and CDR2 FQNNGV. The CDR3 consists of 16 residues. CDR3 bases: TGTATCAGCAGCCCCGATCCCCAATTGAACACCGGGAAGCTGTTTTTT. It codes for CISSPDPQLNTGKLFF.